One sample yielded the 2 T cell receptor beta chains listed below, sequenced in a study of identical twins. MiXCR, applied by TCRdb to the 5' RACE reads, yields one record per CDR3 protein. The table includes around 250,000 distinct CDR3 sequences, around 7% detected once. This sample also belongs to another study, concerning yellow fever vaccine responses in identical twins.

Sequenced material: memory (CD45RO+) T cells sorted from blood. The receptors originated from a woman between 18 and 29 years old in good health.

In DNA, the CDR3 is TGTGCCAGTCGACAGGGGCGGTACAATGAGCAGTTCTTC. Encoded protein: CASRQGRYNEQFF. The gene calls are TRBV12-3 or TRBV12-4 and TRBJ2-1; TRBD1 agrees at 8 bases. The CDR3 spans 13 residues. The trim removed 9 bases at V and 4 bases at J, leaving 5 bases unmatched.

This clonotype appeared a few times. CDR3 nucleotides: TGCAGTGCTAGAGATCCCTGGACTAGCGGGAGGAAAAGTATCTATGAGCAGTTCTTC. This encodes CSARDPWTSGRKSIYEQFF. This chain joins TRBV20-1 and TRBJ2-1, with 14 positions matching TRBD2. With V trimmed by 0 bases and J by 8 bases, 15 bases remained unmatched. CDR1 is DFQATT, CDR2 SNEGSKA, per germline (reference sequence). This CDR3 contains 19 residues.